This T cell receptor beta chain was retrieved from a study of T cell responses to AZD1222 COVID-19 vaccine. Overall study results and limits: Repertoires in all cases were sampled only once the peak T cell response had passed. There were vaccine-associated CD4 TCRs across spike, dominant at 160-218 and 743-854. Clonal diversity was possibly underestimated, and white British individuals and females predominated among donors. Compared with day 0, the breadth and depth of the Spike-specific TCR repertoire rose significantly after two doses of AZD1222.

As to this clone: Its antigen is as yet unknown.

Sequencing used immunoSEQ multiplex PCR; TCRdb keeps in-frame clones, though not all of them. The table includes just under 150,000 clones, roughly 90% detected once. The CDR3 runs 14 residues. V gave up 2 bases and J gave up 7 bases, with 9 bases separating them. CDR1 and CDR2 from the germline V gene are SGHTA and FQGTGA. The TCR was taken from an adult who received the MenACWY meningococcal vaccine as a control. This specimen consisted of peripheral blood, obtained 28 days after the second dose of the MenACWY control vaccine. The chain is built from TRBV7-3 and TRBJ1-6; no definite D call. The CDR3 here is CASSLGVSNSPLHF. As DNA, the CDR3 is TGTGCCAGCAGCTTAGGCGTCAGCAATTCACCCCTCCACTTT.